These T cell receptor beta chains were read from a single sample in a study of blood T cell repertoires in COVID-19. Profiling relied on immunoSEQ multiplex PCR, and the TCRdb table lists in-frame clones only, not all of them. The sample holds 200,000 to 300,000 clones; about 87% are singletons and the top ten take roughly 1.6%. Sequenced: peripheral blood. The receptor source for this set is a woman in her forties who had recovered from COVID-19. Both conserved end residues are part of each CDR3. D genes are given only for firm matches. Size tells how often a clone was seen (once, few, many) or the class of an expanded clone, and some rows leave it out.

>TRBV5-1|TRBJ2-7|once|-
TGCGCCAGCAGCCCCCGGGACACCTCCTACGAGCAGTACTTC
CASSPRDTSYEQYF
>TRBV2|TRBJ1-5|-|-
TGTGCCTCCGGGGGGATGGGCAATCAGCCCCAGCATTTT
CASGGMGNQPQHF
>TRBV3-1/TRBV3-2|TRBJ2-5|-|-
TGTGCCAGCAGCCCATTCGTAGGGGGAGAGACCCAGTACTTC
CASSPFVGGETQYF
>TRBV29-1|TRBJ1-2|-|TRBD1
TGCAGCGTCACGGACAGGAATTATGGCTACACCTTC
CSVTDRNYGYTF
>TRBV5-1|TRBJ1-2|-|TRBD1
TGCGCCAGCAGCCCGGACAGGGCGGGGAGGGATGGCTACACCTTC
CASSPDRAGRDGYTF
>TRBV7-3|TRBJ2-5|-|TRBD2
TGTGCCAGCAGCTTAGGACTAGCGGATCAAGAGACCCAGTACTTC
CASSLGLADQETQYF
>TRBV3-1/TRBV3-2|TRBJ1-2|-|TRBD1
TGTGCCAGCAGCCAAGATAGGGGGACAGGGTCCTACACCTTC
CASSQDRGTGSYTF
>TRBV20-1|TRBJ1-2|-|-
TGCAGTGCTCCCCTAGTAGGTGGCTACACCTTC
CSAPLVGGYTF
>TRBV9|TRBJ2-3|-|-
TGTGCCAGCAGCGTAATGACAGGAGGACCCACAGATACGCAGTATTTT
CASSVMTGGPTDTQYF
>TRBV27|TRBJ2-1|-|TRBD2
TGTGCCAGCAGTAGAAGCGGGGGCCGCTCCTACAATGAGCAGTTCTTC
CASSRSGGRSYNEQFF
>TRBV9|TRBJ1-3|once|-
TGTGCCAGCAGCCTCGGGGGATTCTCTGGAAACACCATATATTTT
CASSLGGFSGNTIYF
>TRBV30|TRBJ2-2|-|TRBD2
TGTGCCTGGAGTGTACCCGGGGGGGGGAACACCGGGGAGCTGTTTTTT
CAWSVPGGGNTGELFF
>TRBV11-2|TRBJ2-4|-|-
TGTGCCAGCAGCCGAAGAGGTCCGACAGGTGAAAACATTCAGTACTTC
CASSRRGPTGENIQYF
>TRBV6-5|TRBJ1-2|-|-
TGTGCCAGCAGTCGGACAGACTTTTACTATGGCTACACCTTC
CASSRTDFYYGYTF
>TRBV4-1|TRBJ2-7|-|-
TGCGCCAGCAGCCTCCGCGCAGGCTACGAGCAGTACTTC
CASSLRAGYEQYF
>TRBV3-1/TRBV3-2|TRBJ2-5|-|TRBD1
TGTGCCAGCAGCCTATTGGACAGGCAAGAGACCCAGTACTTC
CASSLLDRQETQYF
>TRBV4-1|TRBJ2-3|-|-
TGCGCCAGCAGCACGGTGGGGGCGCTTACAGATACGCAGTATTTT
CASSTVGALTDTQYF
>TRBV7-2|TRBJ1-2|-|-
TGTGCCAGCAGCCGTGGGAGTTCTCGTGGCTACACCTTC
CASSRGSSRGYTF
>TRBV4-1|TRBJ1-1|-|TRBD1
TGCGCCAGCAGCTCACCCGGGACAGTCGCGAACACTGAAGCTTTCTTT
CASSSPGTVANTEAFF
>TRBV5-1|TRBJ2-3|-|-
TGCGCCAGCAGCTTGGCGGTCATTCAAGATACGCAGTATTTT
CASSLAVIQDTQYF
>TRBV5-6|TRBJ2-5|-|-
TGTGCCAGCAGCTTGGTCGGACACGGCAAGTACCAAGAGACCCAGTACTTC
CASSLVGHGKYQETQYF
>TRBV2|TRBJ1-1|few|-
TGTGCCAGCAGTGAACAGGGCCCGCACACTGAAGCTTTCTTT
CASSEQGPHTEAFF
>TRBV14|TRBJ1-4|-|-
TGTGCCAGCAGTCGAAGGGGGTCTGGAGAAAAACTGTTTTTT
CASSRRGSGEKLFF
>TRBV30|TRBJ2-2|once|-
TGTGCCTGGAGCCCGTCCCCCGCAGGGGCAGGGAACACCGGGGAGCTGTTTTTT
CAWSPSPAGAGNTGELFF
>TRBV4-1|TRBJ1-5|-|-
TGCGCCAGCAGCCCCTCCCCGGGAAATCAGCCCCAGCATTTT
CASSPSPGNQPQHF
>TRBV18|TRBJ1-3|-|TRBD1
TGTGCCAGCTCACCCACGACAGGGGAGGACACCATATATTTT
CASSPTTGEDTIYF
>TRBV12-3/TRBV12-4|TRBJ1-2|-|-
TGTGCCAGCAGCCCGGACAGAGTCTATGGCTACACCTTC
CASSPDRVYGYTF
>TRBV7-8|TRBJ2-2|-|-
TGTGCCAGCACCCCACCAGGCAGCAACACCGGGGAGCTGTTTTTT
CASTPPGSNTGELFF
>TRBV4-1|TRBJ1-1|few|-
TGCGCCAGCAGAGGGGTCCTCTTGAACACTGAAGCTTTCTTT
CASRGVLLNTEAFF
>TRBV5-1|TRBJ1-1|-|-
TGCGCCAGCAGTCCTACAGCCCAGGGTGCCACTGAAGCTTTCTTT
CASSPTAQGATEAFF
>TRBV15|TRBJ1-6|-|-
TGTGCCACCAGCAGAGATCGTAACGCGGTTTATAATTCACCCCTCCACTTT
CATSRDRNAVYNSPLHF
>TRBV4-3|TRBJ1-2|-|TRBD1
TGCGCCAGCAGCCAACGTCGGGGACAGGACTATGGCTACACCTTC
CASSQRRGQDYGYTF
>TRBV5-1|TRBJ2-1|-|TRBD2
TGCGCCAGCAGCGGGGGGACTAGCTCCTACAATGAGCAGTTCTTC
CASSGGTSSYNEQFF
>TRBV6-2/TRBV6-3|TRBJ2-7|-|TRBD1
TGTGCCAGCAGTCTCGGACAGGGGCAGTACTTC
CASSLGQGQYF
>TRBV9|TRBJ1-1|-|-
TGTGCCAGCAGCGAGGGGGAGGGGGTTAACACTGAAGCTTTCTTT
CASSEGEGVNTEAFF
>TRBV11-2|TRBJ2-2|-|-
TGTGCCAGCAGCTTAGGAGGGTTAGTCGCGAACACCGGGGAGCTGTTTTTT
CASSLGGLVANTGELFF
>TRBV11-3|TRBJ1-1|-|-
TGTGCCAGCAGCTTAGCCGGGGGTAATGAAGCTTTCTTT
CASSLAGGNEAFF
>TRBV3-1/TRBV3-2|TRBJ1-6|-|-
TGTGCCAGCAGCCAGACAAGTCAGTATAATTCACCCCTCCACTTT
CASSQTSQYNSPLHF
>TRBV7-9|TRBJ2-3|-|-
TGTGCCAGCAGCCGCGGGGCTCGGGTCACAGATACGCAGTATTTT
CASSRGARVTDTQYF
>TRBV6-5|TRBJ1-2|-|TRBD1
TGTGCCAGCAGTTTCTACAGGGGTGGTGGCTACACCTTC
CASSFYRGGGYTF
>TRBV6-5|TRBJ1-2|-|-
TGTGCCAGCAGTCGGGGGATCTATGGCTACACCTTC
CASSRGIYGYTF